This T cell receptor (beta chain) is from a study of T cells in Graves' hyperthyroidism and ophthalmopathy. Study outcomes and limitations: Most clonotypes that expanded in the thyroid above 0.001 also showed up in blood. From stable hyperthyroidism, ophthalmopathy was set apart by a 13 V-J model.

The CDR3 regions of TCR beta were amplified from RNA transcripts. TCR CDR3 underwent first-round RT-PCR with the HTBI primer set. TCRdb fed the multiplex PCR reads into MiXCR, producing one record per CDR3 protein. The data hold hundreds of thousands of distinct CDR3 sequences, with 15% to 19% observed a single time. This clonotype was seen repeatedly, ten times or more. The antigen remains undetermined. The source material was blood. The clonotype originates from a woman younger than 30 with Graves' hyperthyroidism.

The CDR3 spells CASSFGPGELFF. The CDR3 DNA is TGTGCCAGCAGTTTTGGCCCCGGGGAGCTGTTTTTT. The chain joins TRBV11-2 to TRBJ2-2; D gene uncertain. CDR1 and CDR2 (germline): SGHAT, FQNNGV. The CDR3 runs 12 residues. The ends were cut back, 6 bases at V and 6 bases at J, with 8 bases in the middle.